This TCR beta chain was captured in a study of siplizumab effects on memory and regulatory T cells. CDR3 size: 14 residues. The V gene lost 5 bases and the J gene lost 13 bases, with 21 bases spanning the gap. The germline CDR1 and CDR2 sequences are SGHNT and YENEEA. Study results and limitations: An assignable phenotype, naive or memory, was missing from roughly 76-95% of proliferating CD4+ or CD8+ clones. The study did not confirm that proliferating Tregs from siplizumab cultures were suppressive.

Around 91,000 TCR templates underwent assay in every sample. TCRdb keeps only in-frame clones here, not all; method: immunoSEQ multiplex PCR. The sample has fewer than 120,000 clones, roughly 92% seen once; the top ten hold approximately 1.3%. Comments on this clone: The antigen is undetermined.

Material for sequencing was CD4+ T cells sorted from blood. The TCR comes from a human donor in good health. The rearrangement links TRBV11-3 to TRBJ2-1, with a weak D call TRBD1 (5 bases). CDR3 sequence (DNA): TGTGCCAGCAGCCAGCGCTCCGACAGTATGAGACAGTTCTTC. Protein: CASSQRSDSMRQFF.